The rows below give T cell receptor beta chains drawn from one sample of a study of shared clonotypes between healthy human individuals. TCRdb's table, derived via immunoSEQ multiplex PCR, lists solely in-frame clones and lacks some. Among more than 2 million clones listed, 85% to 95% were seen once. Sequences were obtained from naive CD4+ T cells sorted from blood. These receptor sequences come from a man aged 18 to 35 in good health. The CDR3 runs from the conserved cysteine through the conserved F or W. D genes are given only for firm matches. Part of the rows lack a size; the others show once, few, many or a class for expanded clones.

cdr3_aa: CAITGLPPTGALLEYSNQPQHF; cdr3_nt: TGTGCCATTACAGGTCTTCCCCCGACAGGGGCCCTTTTGGAGTATAGCAATCAGCCCCAGCATTTT; cdr3_length: 22; d_call: TRBD1; v_call: TRBV10-3; clone_size: -; j_call: TRBJ1-5
cdr3_aa: CASSLARAKGGYTF; cdr3_nt: TGTGCCAGCAGCTTAGCCAGGGCGAAAGGGGGCTACACCTTC; cdr3_length: 14; d_call: -; v_call: TRBV5-4; clone_size: -; j_call: TRBJ1-2
cdr3_aa: CASRPSGQGFTEAFF; cdr3_nt: TGTGCCTCTCGTCCTTCAGGGCAGGGCTTCACTGAAGCTTTCTTT; cdr3_length: 15; d_call: -; v_call: TRBV30; clone_size: -; j_call: TRBJ1-1
cdr3_aa: CASSDGQGGQTQYF; cdr3_nt: TGTGCCAGCAGTGATGGACAGGGGGGTCAAACGCAGTATTTT; cdr3_length: 14; d_call: TRBD1; v_call: TRBV6-1; clone_size: -; j_call: TRBJ2-3
cdr3_aa: CASSEPPGEQYF; cdr3_nt: TGTGCCAGCAGTGAACCCCCAGGGGAGCAGTACTTC; cdr3_length: 12; d_call: -; v_call: TRBV6-1; clone_size: -; j_call: TRBJ2-7
cdr3_aa: CASRGRDRGSTNEKLFF; cdr3_nt: TGTGCAAGTCGCGGCCGGGACAGGGGTTCAACTAATGAAAAACTGTTTTTT; cdr3_length: 17; d_call: -; v_call: TRBV12-2; clone_size: -; j_call: TRBJ1-4
cdr3_aa: CASSPGRTAIYEQYF; cdr3_nt: TGTGCCAGCTCACCGGGTAGGACAGCTATCTACGAGCAGTATTTC; cdr3_length: 15; d_call: -; v_call: TRBV18; clone_size: -; j_call: TRBJ2-7
cdr3_aa: CASSQDLSPSSYEQYF; cdr3_nt: TGCGCCAGCAGCCAAGATTTATCCCCCTCGAGCTACGAGCAGTACTTC; cdr3_length: 16; d_call: -; v_call: TRBV4-1; clone_size: -; j_call: TRBJ2-7
cdr3_aa: CASSPGDGNQPQHF; cdr3_nt: TGCGCCAGCAGCCCGGGGGACGGCAATCAGCCCCAGCATTTT; cdr3_length: 14; d_call: -; v_call: TRBV5-1; clone_size: -; j_call: TRBJ1-5
cdr3_aa: CASRELKTGWNTEAFF; cdr3_nt: TGTGCCAGCAGGGAACTTAAGACAGGATGGAACACTGAAGCTTTCTTT; cdr3_length: 16; d_call: -; v_call: TRBV6-1; clone_size: -; j_call: TRBJ1-1
cdr3_aa: CSVATLGEAFF; cdr3_nt: TGCAGCGTTGCCACCTTGGGAGAAGCTTTCTTT; cdr3_length: 11; d_call: -; v_call: TRBV29-1; clone_size: -; j_call: TRBJ1-1
cdr3_aa: CASGLWENTEAFF; cdr3_nt: TGTGCTAGTGGTTTGTGGGAAAACACTGAAGCTTTCTTT; cdr3_length: 13; d_call: -; v_call: TRBV12-5; clone_size: -; j_call: TRBJ1-1
cdr3_aa: CASSLPRLAGERTDTQYF; cdr3_nt: TGTGCCAGCAGTTTACCCAGACTAGCGGGGGAGAGAACAGATACGCAGTATTTT; cdr3_length: 18; d_call: TRBD2; v_call: TRBV28; clone_size: -; j_call: TRBJ2-3
cdr3_aa: CASSLGLFGYEQYF; cdr3_nt: TGTGCCAGCAGCTTAGGCCTATTCGGGTACGAGCAGTACTTC; cdr3_length: 14; d_call: -; v_call: TRBV7-3; clone_size: -; j_call: TRBJ2-7
cdr3_aa: CASSSRFSGANVLTF; cdr3_nt: TGTGCCAGCAGTTCCCGGTTCTCTGGGGCCAACGTCCTGACTTTC; cdr3_length: 15; d_call: -; v_call: TRBV27; clone_size: -; j_call: TRBJ2-6
cdr3_aa: CAWSPGTGSTDTQYF; cdr3_nt: TGTGCCTGGAGTCCCGGGACAGGTAGCACAGATACGCAGTATTTT; cdr3_length: 15; d_call: TRBD1; v_call: TRBV30; clone_size: -; j_call: TRBJ2-3
cdr3_aa: CASSYLQGQETQYF; cdr3_nt: TGTGCCAGCAGTTACCTCCAGGGCCAAGAGACCCAGTACTTC; cdr3_length: 14; d_call: -; v_call: TRBV6-5; clone_size: -; j_call: TRBJ2-5
cdr3_aa: CASSPGQMNTEAFF; cdr3_nt: TGTGCCAGCAGCCCGGGACAGATGAACACTGAAGCTTTCTTT; cdr3_length: 14; d_call: TRBD1; v_call: TRBV7-2; clone_size: -; j_call: TRBJ1-1
cdr3_aa: CASSALKQGAAGYTF; cdr3_nt: TGTGCCAGCAGTGCCCTCAAACAGGGGGCTGCGGGCTACACCTTC; cdr3_length: 15; d_call: TRBD1; v_call: TRBV6-4; clone_size: -; j_call: TRBJ1-2
cdr3_aa: CASSESRPSLGETQYF; cdr3_nt: TGTGCCAGCAGTGAATCCCGCCCCAGCCTGGGTGAGACCCAGTACTTC; cdr3_length: 16; d_call: -; v_call: TRBV25-1; clone_size: -; j_call: TRBJ2-5
cdr3_aa: CSVTTGETQYF; cdr3_nt: TGCAGCGTTACGACAGGAGAGACCCAGTACTTC; cdr3_length: 11; d_call: -; v_call: TRBV29-1; clone_size: -; j_call: TRBJ2-5
cdr3_aa: CASSLLGGTEAFF; cdr3_nt: TGTGCCAGCAGTTTATTAGGGGGCACTGAAGCTTTCTTT; cdr3_length: 13; d_call: -; v_call: TRBV27; clone_size: -; j_call: TRBJ1-1
cdr3_aa: CSPRARETQYF; cdr3_nt: TGCAGCCCGCGGGCGCGAGAGACCCAGTACTTC; cdr3_length: 11; d_call: -; v_call: TRBV20-1; clone_size: -; j_call: TRBJ2-5
cdr3_aa: CAWSVPGQGNSPLHF; cdr3_nt: TGTGCCTGGAGTGTTCCGGGACAGGGAAATTCACCCCTCCACTTT; cdr3_length: 15; d_call: TRBD1; v_call: TRBV30; clone_size: -; j_call: TRBJ1-6
cdr3_aa: CASSRRGVADGPYEQYF; cdr3_nt: TGCGCCAGCAGCCGGCGAGGCGTCGCGGACGGCCCCTACGAGCAGTACTTC; cdr3_length: 17; d_call: -; v_call: TRBV5-1; clone_size: -; j_call: TRBJ2-7
cdr3_aa: CASSVLHTTGELFF; cdr3_nt: TGTGCCAGCAGCGTTCTCCACACCACCGGGGAGCTGTTTTTT; cdr3_length: 14; d_call: -; v_call: TRBV9; clone_size: -; j_call: TRBJ2-2
cdr3_aa: CATRPAGYNSPLHF; cdr3_nt: TGTGCCACCCGCCCGGCAGGCTATAATTCACCCCTCCACTTT; cdr3_length: 14; d_call: -; v_call: TRBV15; clone_size: -; j_call: TRBJ1-6
cdr3_aa: CASSLQQGYSPLHF; cdr3_nt: TGTGCCAGCAGTTTACAGCAGGGTTATTCACCCCTCCACTTT; cdr3_length: 14; d_call: -; v_call: TRBV27; clone_size: -; j_call: TRBJ1-6
cdr3_aa: CASSSARGLGYGYTF; cdr3_nt: TGTGCCAGCAGCAGCGCCAGGGGCCTGGGCTATGGCTACACCTTC; cdr3_length: 15; d_call: -; v_call: TRBV7-9; clone_size: -; j_call: TRBJ1-2
cdr3_aa: CATRPQGVFSNEKLFF; cdr3_nt: TGTGCCACCAGACCACAGGGGGTGTTTAGTAATGAAAAACTGTTTTTT; cdr3_length: 16; d_call: TRBD1; v_call: TRBV15; clone_size: -; j_call: TRBJ1-4
cdr3_aa: CASSFGGPSTDTQYF; cdr3_nt: TGCGCCAGCAGCTTCGGGGGTCCTAGCACAGATACGCAGTATTTT; cdr3_length: 15; d_call: -; v_call: TRBV5-1; clone_size: -; j_call: TRBJ2-3
cdr3_aa: CASSLGPNEKLFF; cdr3_nt: TGTGCTAGCAGTCTGGGCCCAAATGAAAAACTGTTTTTT; cdr3_length: 13; d_call: -; v_call: TRBV7-7; clone_size: -; j_call: TRBJ1-4
cdr3_aa: CASSAEQGRNSPLHF; cdr3_nt: TGTGCCAGCAGCGCAGAACAGGGGAGGAATTCACCCCTCCACTTT; cdr3_length: 15; d_call: TRBD1; v_call: TRBV9; clone_size: -; j_call: TRBJ1-6
cdr3_aa: CATSREWQGSDTIYF; cdr3_nt: TGTGCCACCAGCAGAGAGTGGCAGGGATCCGACACCATATATTTT; cdr3_length: 15; d_call: -; v_call: TRBV15; clone_size: -; j_call: TRBJ1-3
cdr3_aa: CASSPPGVGTDTQYF; cdr3_nt: TGTGCCAGCTCACCCCCAGGGGTCGGCACAGATACGCAGTATTTT; cdr3_length: 15; d_call: -; v_call: TRBV18; clone_size: -; j_call: TRBJ2-3
cdr3_aa: CAISEESFEAFF; cdr3_nt: TGTGCCATCAGTGAGGAGTCCTTTGAAGCTTTCTTT; cdr3_length: 12; d_call: -; v_call: TRBV10-3; clone_size: -; j_call: TRBJ1-1
cdr3_aa: CASSVSGVTDTQYF; cdr3_nt: TGCGCCAGCAGTGTTAGCGGGGTGACAGATACGCAGTATTTT; cdr3_length: 14; d_call: TRBD2; v_call: TRBV5-1; clone_size: -; j_call: TRBJ2-3
cdr3_aa: CASSHGLDRVNTEAFF; cdr3_nt: TGCGCCAGCAGCCATGGGTTGGACAGGGTGAACACTGAAGCTTTCTTT; cdr3_length: 16; d_call: TRBD1; v_call: TRBV4-1; clone_size: -; j_call: TRBJ1-1
cdr3_aa: CASGTGISYEQYF; cdr3_nt: TGTGCCAGCGGGACAGGCATCTCCTACGAGCAGTACTTC; cdr3_length: 13; d_call: TRBD1; v_call: TRBV2; clone_size: -; j_call: TRBJ2-7
cdr3_aa: CASSYGQNNEQFF; cdr3_nt: TGTGCCAGCAGTTACGGACAGAACAATGAGCAGTTCTTC; cdr3_length: 13; d_call: -; v_call: TRBV6-5; clone_size: once; j_call: TRBJ2-1
cdr3_aa: CAWSVPGLAGLEQFF; cdr3_nt: TGTGCCTGGAGTGTACCAGGACTAGCGGGCTTAGAGCAGTTCTTC; cdr3_length: 15; d_call: TRBD2; v_call: TRBV30; clone_size: once; j_call: TRBJ2-1
cdr3_aa: CASSIGKQETQYF; cdr3_nt: TGTGCCAGTAGTATAGGTAAACAGGAGACCCAGTACTTC; cdr3_length: 13; d_call: -; v_call: TRBV19; clone_size: -; j_call: TRBJ2-5
cdr3_aa: CASSLRTENTEAFF; cdr3_nt: TGCGCCAGCAGCTTACGGACGGAGAACACTGAAGCTTTCTTT; cdr3_length: 14; d_call: -; v_call: TRBV5-1; clone_size: -; j_call: TRBJ1-1
cdr3_aa: CASSRGGTDTEAFF; cdr3_nt: TGCGCCAGCAGTCGAGGCGGGACTGACACTGAAGCTTTCTTT; cdr3_length: 14; d_call: -; v_call: TRBV4-1; clone_size: many; j_call: TRBJ1-1
cdr3_aa: CASSPFSRETQYF; cdr3_nt: TGTGCCAGCAGCCCTTTCAGTAGAGAGACCCAGTACTTC; cdr3_length: 13; d_call: -; v_call: TRBV7-9; clone_size: -; j_call: TRBJ2-5
cdr3_aa: CAWSVPGQNEKLFF; cdr3_nt: TGTGCCTGGAGTGTACCGGGACAGAATGAAAAACTGTTTTTT; cdr3_length: 14; d_call: TRBD1; v_call: TRBV30; clone_size: -; j_call: TRBJ1-4
cdr3_aa: CASSRNQGYEQYF; cdr3_nt: TGCGCCAGCAGCCGCAACCAGGGGTACGAGCAGTACTTC; cdr3_length: 13; d_call: -; v_call: TRBV5-1; clone_size: -; j_call: TRBJ2-7
cdr3_aa: CASSQDRIDSNQPQHF; cdr3_nt: TGCGCCAGCAGCCAAGATCGAATTGATAGCAATCAGCCCCAGCATTTT; cdr3_length: 16; d_call: -; v_call: TRBV4-1; clone_size: -; j_call: TRBJ1-5
cdr3_aa: CAIESENTGELFF; cdr3_nt: TGTGCCATCGAATCAGAGAACACCGGGGAGCTGTTTTTT; cdr3_length: 13; d_call: -; v_call: TRBV10-3; clone_size: -; j_call: TRBJ2-2
cdr3_aa: CASRDTPGTNNEQFF; cdr3_nt: TGTGCCAGCAGAGATACCCCGGGGACGAACAATGAGCAGTTCTTC; cdr3_length: 15; d_call: -; v_call: TRBV6-5; clone_size: -; j_call: TRBJ2-1
cdr3_aa: CASSLRGPFQPQHF; cdr3_nt: TGTGCCAGCAGTTTAAGGGGGCCTTTTCAGCCCCAGCATTTT; cdr3_length: 14; d_call: TRBD1; v_call: TRBV28; clone_size: -; j_call: TRBJ1-5
cdr3_aa: CASSLKLMGQAGNTEAFF; cdr3_nt: TGTGCCAGCAGTTTGAAATTGATGGGACAGGCGGGGAACACTGAAGCTTTCTTT; cdr3_length: 18; d_call: TRBD1; v_call: TRBV5-4; clone_size: -; j_call: TRBJ1-1
cdr3_aa: CASSWGQAAGNTIYF; cdr3_nt: TGTGCCAGCAGCTGGGGACAGGCCGCAGGAAACACCATATATTTT; cdr3_length: 15; d_call: TRBD1; v_call: TRBV28; clone_size: -; j_call: TRBJ1-3
cdr3_aa: CASSFSGRMFGETQYF; cdr3_nt: TGTGCCAGCAGCTTTAGCGGGAGGATGTTCGGAGAGACCCAGTACTTC; cdr3_length: 16; d_call: TRBD2; v_call: TRBV7-2; clone_size: -; j_call: TRBJ2-5
cdr3_aa: CASSSVGDSRTEQFF; cdr3_nt: TGTGCCAGCAGTTCTGTCGGGGACAGTCGGACTGAGCAGTTCTTC; cdr3_length: 15; d_call: TRBD1; v_call: TRBV28; clone_size: -; j_call: TRBJ2-1
cdr3_aa: CASLPGTSVSSYEQYF; cdr3_nt: TGCGCCAGCCTCCCCGGGACTAGCGTTAGCTCCTACGAGCAGTACTTC; cdr3_length: 16; d_call: TRBD2; v_call: TRBV4-3; clone_size: -; j_call: TRBJ2-7
cdr3_aa: CASSLVDFGPNYGYTF; cdr3_nt: TGCGCCAGCAGCTTGGTTGATTTTGGGCCGAACTATGGCTACACCTTC; cdr3_length: 16; d_call: -; v_call: TRBV5-1; clone_size: few; j_call: TRBJ1-2
cdr3_aa: CASSRYNEQFF; cdr3_nt: TGTGCCAGCAGCCGGTACAATGAGCAGTTCTTC; cdr3_length: 11; d_call: -; v_call: TRBV7-2; clone_size: -; j_call: TRBJ2-1